Below, one T cell receptor beta chain is given with its context. Its antigen remains unknown. The data belong to a study of human T cells and chemical hapten exposure. General study findings and limits: Alopecia in the donors means their immune response may deviate from healthy people's. Significantly greater numbers of large CDR3 similarity clusters came from expanded TCRs than from controls. With regard to DPC sensitization, TCRs above 1 in 1000 frequency did not change.

Sample time point: patch test 3, about 24 weeks after DPC sensitization. Noted treatment: therapeutic diphenylcyclopropenone sensitization with weekly scalp DPC. Those who donated were patients with alopecia, 18 to 70 years of age, and suitable for DPC. CDR3 size: 19 residues. From germline, CDR1 is MDHEN and CDR2 SYDVKM. V dropped 5 bases and J dropped 0; count of bases not matched to a gene: 9. In TCRdb, the RACE reads were re-called with MiXCR into one record per CDR3 protein. The table shows 97,000 or so distinct CDR3 sequences, with roughly 27% occurring only once. The sequencing used whole blood, collected in connection with sensitization to the hapten diphenylcyclopropenone (DPC). The chain employs TRBV28 and TRBJ2-3; 15 bases match TRBD2. This TCR was sampled from a man aged 35-49 years with alopecia areata. Some clones in this sample may be carry-over from other donors' samples. CDR3 sequence: CASSPRTSGRAASTDTQYF. DNA for the CDR3: TGTGCCAGCAGTCCCAGGACTAGCGGGAGGGCCGCTAGCACAGATACGCAGTATTTT.